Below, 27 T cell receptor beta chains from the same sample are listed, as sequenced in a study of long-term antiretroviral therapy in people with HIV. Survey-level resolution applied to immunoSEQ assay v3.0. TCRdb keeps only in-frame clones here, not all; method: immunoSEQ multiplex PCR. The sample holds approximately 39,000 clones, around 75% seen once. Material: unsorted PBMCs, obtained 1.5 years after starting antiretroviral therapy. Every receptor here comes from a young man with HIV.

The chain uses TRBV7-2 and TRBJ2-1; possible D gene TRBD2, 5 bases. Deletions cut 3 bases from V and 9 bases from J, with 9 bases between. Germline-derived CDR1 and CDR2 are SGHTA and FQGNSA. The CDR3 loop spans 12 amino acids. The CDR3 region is CASSLGGSEQFF. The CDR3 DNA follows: TGTGCCAGCAGCTTGGGTGGGAGTGAGCAGTTCTTC.

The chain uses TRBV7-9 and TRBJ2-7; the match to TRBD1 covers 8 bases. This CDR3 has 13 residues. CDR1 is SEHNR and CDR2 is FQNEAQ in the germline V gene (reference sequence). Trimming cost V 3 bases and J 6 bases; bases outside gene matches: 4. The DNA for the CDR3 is TGTGCCAGCAGCTTGACAGGGGTCGGCGAGCAGTACTTC. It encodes CASSLTGVGEQYF.

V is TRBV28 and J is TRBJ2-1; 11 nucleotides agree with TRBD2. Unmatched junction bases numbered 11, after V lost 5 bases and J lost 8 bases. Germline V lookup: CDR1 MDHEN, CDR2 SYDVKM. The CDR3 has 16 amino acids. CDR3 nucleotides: TGTGCCAGCAGTGGAGGTAGCGGGAGGGCCTTGGATGAGCAGTTCTTC. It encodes CASSGGSGRALDEQFF.

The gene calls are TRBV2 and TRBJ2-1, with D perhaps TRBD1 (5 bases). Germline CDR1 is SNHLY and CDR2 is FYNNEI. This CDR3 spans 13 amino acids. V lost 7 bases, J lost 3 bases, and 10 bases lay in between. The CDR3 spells CASNRGNYNEQFF. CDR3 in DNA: TGTGCCAGCAATAGGGGTAACTACAATGAGCAGTTCTTC.

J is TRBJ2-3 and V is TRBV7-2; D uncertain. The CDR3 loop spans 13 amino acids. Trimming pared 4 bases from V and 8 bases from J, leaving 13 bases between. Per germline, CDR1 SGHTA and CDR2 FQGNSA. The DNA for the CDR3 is TGTGCCAGCAGCTCTCCACGGTTGGGTACGCAGTATTTT. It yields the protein CASSSPRLGTQYF.

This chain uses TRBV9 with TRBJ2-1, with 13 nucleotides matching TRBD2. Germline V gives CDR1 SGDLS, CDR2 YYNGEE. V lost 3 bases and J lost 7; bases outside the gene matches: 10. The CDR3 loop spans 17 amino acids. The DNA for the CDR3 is TGTGCCAGCAGCGGGAGATTACTAGCGGGAGGGCCTAATGAGCAGTTCTTC. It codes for CASSGRLLAGGPNEQFF.

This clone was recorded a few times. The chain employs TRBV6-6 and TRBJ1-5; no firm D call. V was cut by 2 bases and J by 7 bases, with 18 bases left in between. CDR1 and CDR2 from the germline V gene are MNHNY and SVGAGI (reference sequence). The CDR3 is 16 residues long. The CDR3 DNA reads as TGTGCCAGCAGTTACCCTCGCAGCGATTCTGGCCAGCCCCAGCATTTT. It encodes CASSYPRSDSGQPQHF.

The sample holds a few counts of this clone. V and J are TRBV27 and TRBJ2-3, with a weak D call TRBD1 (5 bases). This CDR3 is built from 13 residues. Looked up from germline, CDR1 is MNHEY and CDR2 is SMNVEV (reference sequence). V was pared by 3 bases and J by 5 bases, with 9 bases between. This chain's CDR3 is CASSLGQQDTQYF. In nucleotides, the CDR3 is TGTGCCAGCAGTTTGGGGCAACAAGATACGCAGTATTTT.

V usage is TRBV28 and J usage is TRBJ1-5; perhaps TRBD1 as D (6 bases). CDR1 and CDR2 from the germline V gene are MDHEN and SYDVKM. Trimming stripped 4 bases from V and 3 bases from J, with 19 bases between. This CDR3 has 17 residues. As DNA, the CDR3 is TGTGCCAGCAGTTCCAGCCGACAGGTGGTCTACAATCAGCCCCAGCATTTT. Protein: CASSSSRQVVYNQPQHF. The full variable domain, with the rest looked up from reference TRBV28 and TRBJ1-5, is DVKVTQSSRYLVKRTGEKVFLECVQDMDHENMFWYRQDPGLGLRLIYFSYDVKMKEKGDIPEGYSVSREKKERFSLILESASTNQTSMYLCASSSSRQVVYNQPQHFGDGTRLSIL.

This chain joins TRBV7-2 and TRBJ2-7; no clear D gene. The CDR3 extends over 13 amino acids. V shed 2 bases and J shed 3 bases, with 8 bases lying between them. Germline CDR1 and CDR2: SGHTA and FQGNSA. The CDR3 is CASSLLVHYEQYF. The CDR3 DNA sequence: TGTGCCAGCAGCTTATTGGTACACTACGAGCAGTACTTC. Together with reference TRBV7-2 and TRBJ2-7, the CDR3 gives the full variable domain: GAGVSQSPSNKVTEKGKDVELRCDPISGHTALYWYRQSLGQGLEFLIYFQGNSAPDKSGLPSDRFSAERTGGSVSTLTIQRTQQEDSAVYLCASSLLVHYEQYFGPGTRLTVT.

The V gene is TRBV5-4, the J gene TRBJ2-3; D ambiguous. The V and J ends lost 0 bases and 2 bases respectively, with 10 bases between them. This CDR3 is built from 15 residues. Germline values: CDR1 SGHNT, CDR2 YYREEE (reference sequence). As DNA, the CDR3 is TGTGCCAGCAGCTTGGGGACCCGCGCCACAGATACGCAGTATTTT. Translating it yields CASSLGTRATDTQYF.

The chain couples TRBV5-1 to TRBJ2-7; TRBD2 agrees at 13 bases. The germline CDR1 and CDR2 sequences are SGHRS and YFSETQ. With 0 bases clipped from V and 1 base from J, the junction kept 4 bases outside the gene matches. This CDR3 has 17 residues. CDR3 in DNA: TGCGCCAGCAGCTTGGGGACTAGCGGGAGTTTTTCCTACGAGCAGTACTTC. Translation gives CASSLGTSGSFSYEQYF.

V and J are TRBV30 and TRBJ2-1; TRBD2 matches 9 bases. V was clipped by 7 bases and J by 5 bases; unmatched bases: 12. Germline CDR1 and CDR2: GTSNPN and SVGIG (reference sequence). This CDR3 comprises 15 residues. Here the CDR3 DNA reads TGTGCCTTAATTCTCTTAGCGGGAGACCACAATGAGCAGTTCTTC. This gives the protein CALILLAGDHNEQFF.

CDR3 bases: TGTGCCAGCAGCTTAGCGCTTGTGGAAGCTTTCTTT. It translates to CASSLALVEAFF. The chain carries TRBV7-9 and TRBJ1-1; D gene unclear. Germline V gene sequence: CDR1 SEHNR, CDR2 FQNEAQ (reference sequence). CDR3 size: 12 residues. The germline V and J ends were trimmed by 0 bases and 8 bases, with 7 bases remaining between them. Drawing the rest from reference TRBV7-9 and TRBJ1-1, the complete variable domain is DTGVSQNPRHKITKRGQNVTFRCDPISEHNRLYWYRQTLGQGPEFLTYFQNEAQLEKSRLLSDRFSAERPKGSFSTLEIQRTEQGDSAMYLCASSLALVEAFFGQGTRLTVV.

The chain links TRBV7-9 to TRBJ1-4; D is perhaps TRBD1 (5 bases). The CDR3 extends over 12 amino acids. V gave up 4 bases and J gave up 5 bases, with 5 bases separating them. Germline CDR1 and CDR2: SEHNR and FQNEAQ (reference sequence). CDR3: CASSWGNEKLFF. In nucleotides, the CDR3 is TGTGCCAGCAGCTGGGGGAATGAAAAACTGTTTTTT.

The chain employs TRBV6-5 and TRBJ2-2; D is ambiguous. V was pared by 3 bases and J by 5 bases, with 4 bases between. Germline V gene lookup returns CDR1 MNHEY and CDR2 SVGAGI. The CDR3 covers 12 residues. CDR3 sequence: CASSYLTGELFF. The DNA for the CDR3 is TGTGCCAGCAGTTATTTGACCGGGGAGCTGTTTTTT.

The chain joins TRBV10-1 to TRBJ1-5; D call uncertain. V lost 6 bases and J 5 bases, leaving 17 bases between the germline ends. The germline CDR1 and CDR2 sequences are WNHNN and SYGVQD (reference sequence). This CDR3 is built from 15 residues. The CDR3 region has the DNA TGCGCCAGCAGGGTGACACCGTCATCGGATCAGCCCCAGCATTTT. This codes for CASRVTPSSDQPQHF.

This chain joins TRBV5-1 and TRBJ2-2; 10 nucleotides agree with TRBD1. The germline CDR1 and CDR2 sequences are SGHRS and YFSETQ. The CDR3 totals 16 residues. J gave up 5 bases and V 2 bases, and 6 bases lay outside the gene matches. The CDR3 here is CASSFGGQGRTGELFF. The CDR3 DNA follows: TGCGCCAGCAGCTTCGGGGGACAGGGGAGGACCGGGGAGCTGTTTTTT. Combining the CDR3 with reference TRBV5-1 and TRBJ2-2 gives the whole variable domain KAGVTQTPRYLIKTRGQQVTLSCSPISGHRSVSWYQQTPGQGLQFLFEYFSETQRNKGNFPGRFSGRQFSNSRSEMNVSTLELGDSALYLCASSFGGQGRTGELFFGEGSRLTVL.

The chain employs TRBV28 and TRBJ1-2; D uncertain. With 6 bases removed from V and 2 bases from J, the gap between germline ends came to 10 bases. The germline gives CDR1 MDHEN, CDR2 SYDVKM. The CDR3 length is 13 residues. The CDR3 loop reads CASRPTVNYGYTF. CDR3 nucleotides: TGTGCCAGCAGACCGACGGTGAACTATGGCTACACCTTC.

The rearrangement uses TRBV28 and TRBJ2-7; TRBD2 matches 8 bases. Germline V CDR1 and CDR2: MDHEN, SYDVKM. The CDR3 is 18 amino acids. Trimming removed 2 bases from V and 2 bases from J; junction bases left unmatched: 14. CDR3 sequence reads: CASSLPPGFRAGAYEQYF. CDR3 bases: TGTGCCAGCAGTTTACCTCCTGGATTTCGAGCGGGAGCCTACGAGCAGTACTTC.

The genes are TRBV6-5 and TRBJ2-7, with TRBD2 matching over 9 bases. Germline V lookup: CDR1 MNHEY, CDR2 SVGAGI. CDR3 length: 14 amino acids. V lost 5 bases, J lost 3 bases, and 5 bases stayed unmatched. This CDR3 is CASSDSGGNYEQYF. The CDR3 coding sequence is TGTGCCAGCAGTGACAGCGGGGGGAACTACGAGCAGTACTTC.

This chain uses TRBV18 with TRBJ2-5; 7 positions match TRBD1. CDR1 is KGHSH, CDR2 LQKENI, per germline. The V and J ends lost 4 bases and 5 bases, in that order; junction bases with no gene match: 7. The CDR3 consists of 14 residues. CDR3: CASSLTGTVETQYF. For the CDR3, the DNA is TGTGCCAGCTCACTTACCGGGACAGTTGAGACCCAGTACTTC.

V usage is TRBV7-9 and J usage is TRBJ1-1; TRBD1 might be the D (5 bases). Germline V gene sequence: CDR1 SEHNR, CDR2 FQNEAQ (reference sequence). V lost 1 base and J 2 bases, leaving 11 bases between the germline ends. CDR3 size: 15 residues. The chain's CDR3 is CASSLGQLPNTEAFF. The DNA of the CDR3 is TGTGCCAGCAGCTTAGGACAGCTGCCAAACACTGAAGCTTTCTTT. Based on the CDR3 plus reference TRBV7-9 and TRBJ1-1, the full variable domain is DTGVSQNPRHKITKRGQNVTFRCDPISEHNRLYWYRQTLGQGPEFLTYFQNEAQLEKSRLLSDRFSAERPKGSFSTLEIQRTEQGDSAMYLCASSLGQLPNTEAFFGQGTRLTVV.

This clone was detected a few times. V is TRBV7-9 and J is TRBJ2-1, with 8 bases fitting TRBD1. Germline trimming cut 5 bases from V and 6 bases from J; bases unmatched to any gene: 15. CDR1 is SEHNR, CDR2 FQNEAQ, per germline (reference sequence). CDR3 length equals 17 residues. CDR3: CASSTWGVRQGPNEQFF. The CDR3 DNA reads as TGTGCCAGCAGCACATGGGGCGTAAGACAGGGGCCCAATGAGCAGTTCTTC. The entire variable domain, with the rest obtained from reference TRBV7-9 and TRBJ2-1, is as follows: DTGVSQNPRHKITKRGQNVTFRCDPISEHNRLYWYRQTLGQGPEFLTYFQNEAQLEKSRLLSDRFSAERPKGSFSTLEIQRTEQGDSAMYLCASSTWGVRQGPNEQFFGPGTRLTVL.

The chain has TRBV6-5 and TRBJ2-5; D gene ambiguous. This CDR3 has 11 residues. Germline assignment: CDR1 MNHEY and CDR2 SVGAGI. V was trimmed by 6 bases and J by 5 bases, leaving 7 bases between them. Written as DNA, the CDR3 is TGTGCCAGCAGCCTGGGGGAGACCCAGTACTTC. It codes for CASSLGETQYF.

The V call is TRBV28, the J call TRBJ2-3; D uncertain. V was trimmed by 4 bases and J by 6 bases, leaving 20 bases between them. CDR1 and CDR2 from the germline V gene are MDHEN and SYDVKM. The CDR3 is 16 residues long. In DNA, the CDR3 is TGTGCCAGCAGTTCATACTATCCCGGAGAACCTGATACGCAGTATTTT. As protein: CASSSYYPGEPDTQYF.

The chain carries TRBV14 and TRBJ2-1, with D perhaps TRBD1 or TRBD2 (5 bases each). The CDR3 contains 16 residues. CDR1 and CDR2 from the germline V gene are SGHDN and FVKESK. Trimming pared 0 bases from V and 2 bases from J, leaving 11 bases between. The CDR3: CASSQDWGTAYNEQFF. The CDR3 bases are TGTGCCAGCAGCCAAGATTGGGGGACGGCCTACAATGAGCAGTTCTTC.